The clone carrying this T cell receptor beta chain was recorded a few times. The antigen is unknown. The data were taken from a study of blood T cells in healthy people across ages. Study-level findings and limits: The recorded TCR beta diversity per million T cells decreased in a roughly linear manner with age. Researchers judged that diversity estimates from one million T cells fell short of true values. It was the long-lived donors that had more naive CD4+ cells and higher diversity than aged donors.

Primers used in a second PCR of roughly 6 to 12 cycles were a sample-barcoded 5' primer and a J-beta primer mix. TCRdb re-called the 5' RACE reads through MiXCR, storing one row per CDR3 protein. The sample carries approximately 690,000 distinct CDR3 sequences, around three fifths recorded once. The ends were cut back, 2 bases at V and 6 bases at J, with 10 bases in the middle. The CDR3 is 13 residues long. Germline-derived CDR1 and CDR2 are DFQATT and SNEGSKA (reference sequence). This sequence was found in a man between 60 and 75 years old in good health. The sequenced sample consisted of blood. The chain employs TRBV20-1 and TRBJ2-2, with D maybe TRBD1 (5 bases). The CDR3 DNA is TGCAGTGCTAGAAACAGGTTGGCCGGGGAGCTGTTTTTT. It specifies CSARNRLAGELFF.